The 6 T cell receptor beta chains below were found in one sample sequenced in a study of T cell responses to AZD1222 COVID-19 vaccine. The repertoire was sequenced with immunoSEQ multiplex PCR; TCRdb's copy has only in-frame clones and lacks some. The sample lists 90,000 to 150,000 clones, 87% occurring once. The input for sequencing was peripheral blood, taken on day 0 of AZD1222 vaccination. The receptors derive from an adult in good health.

The chain recombines TRBV3-1 (or the pseudogene TRBV3-2) with TRBJ2-2; D unclear. The length of the CDR3 is 13 residues. Germline assignment: CDR1 LGHDT and CDR2 YNNKEL (reference sequence). V lost 2 bases and J 2 bases, leaving 3 bases between the germline ends. The CDR3 DNA reads as TGTGCCAGCAGCCAACATAACACCGGGGAGCTGTTTTTT. The encoded protein is CASSQHNTGELFF.

Concerning this clone itself: The germline gene is not matched at one end of the junction; a read error may be the cause. The chain uses TRBV28 and TRBJ1-1; D is possibly TRBD1 (5 bases). The germline V gene encodes CDR1 MDHEN and CDR2 SYDVKM. The CDR3 loop spans 11 amino acids. CDR3 protein: CASRGPGDVIF. Here the CDR3 DNA reads TGTGCCAGCAGGGGGCCCGGAGATGTGATCTTT.

The rearrangement joins TRBV3-1 (or the pseudogene TRBV3-2) to TRBJ2-2, with D hard to call. Deletions cut 4 bases from V and 6 bases from J, with 9 bases between. The CDR3 is made up of 13 amino acids. Germline CDR1 and CDR2: LGHDT and YNNKEL (reference sequence). In nucleotides, the CDR3 is TGTGCCAGCAGCCTCCAGTGGTCCGGGGAGCTGTTTTTT. Its protein product is CASSLQWSGELFF.

This chain joins TRBV29-1 and TRBJ1-1; tentative D call: TRBD1 (5 bases). Germline values: CDR1 SQVTM, CDR2 ANQGSEA. The CDR3 consists of 12 residues. The ends were cut back, 3 bases at V and 0 bases at J, with 5 bases in the middle. The CDR3 loop is CSVEGLNTEAFF. CDR3 DNA sequence: TGCAGCGTTGAGGGGCTGAACACTGAAGCTTTCTTT.

This clone was counted a single time. The chain uses TRBV9 and TRBJ1-1; D possibly corresponds to TRBD1 (6 bases). Trimming shortened V by 0 bases and J by 2 bases, and 11 bases separated the two germline ends. The CDR3 is 15 amino acids. From germline, CDR1 is SGDLS and CDR2 YYNGEE. CDR3 protein: CASSVVGGLNTEAFF. CDR3 in DNA: TGTGCCAGCAGCGTAGTAGGGGGACTAAACACTGAAGCTTTCTTT.

The CDR3 spells CSARDGRGQYF. The CDR3 DNA follows: TGCAGTGCTAGAGATGGTCGTGGGCAGTACTTC. The chain links TRBV20-1 to TRBJ2-7; D unclear. Trimming stripped 0 bases from V and 9 bases from J, with 9 bases between. Germline V gene lookup returns CDR1 DFQATT and CDR2 SNEGSKA (reference sequence). CDR3 length: 11 amino acids.